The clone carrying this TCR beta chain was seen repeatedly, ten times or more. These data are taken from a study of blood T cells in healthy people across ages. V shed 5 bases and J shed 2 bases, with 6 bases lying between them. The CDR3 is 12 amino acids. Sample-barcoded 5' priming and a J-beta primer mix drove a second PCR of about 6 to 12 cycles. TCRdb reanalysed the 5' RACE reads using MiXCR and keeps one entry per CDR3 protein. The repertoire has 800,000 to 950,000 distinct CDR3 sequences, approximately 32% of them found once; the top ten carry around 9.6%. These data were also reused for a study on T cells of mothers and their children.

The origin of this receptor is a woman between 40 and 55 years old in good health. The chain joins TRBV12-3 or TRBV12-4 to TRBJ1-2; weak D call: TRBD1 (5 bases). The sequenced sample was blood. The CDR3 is CASSRTNYGYTF. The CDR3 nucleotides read TGTGCCAGCAGTCGGACAAACTATGGCTACACCTTC.